What follows describes a single TCR beta chain. As yet, its antigen is unknown. This entry belongs to a study of cytomegalovirus exposure and HLA in healthy donors. The CDR3 loop spans 13 amino acids. Per germline, CDR1 SGHKS and CDR2 YYEKEE (reference sequence). The germline V and J ends were trimmed by 0 bases and 6 bases, with 7 bases remaining between them. Study-wide results and limits: Researchers catalogued 150 or so TCR beta chains as cytomegalovirus-associated.

Primers for the PCR totalled 60 Vbeta and 13 Jbeta. Profiled with immunoSEQ multiplex PCR; TCRdb holds only in-frame clones, not every one. The data show 150,000 to 200,000 clones, over 65% seen once. The gene calls are TRBV5-5 and TRBJ2-1; D ambiguous. The specimen was PBMCs. This clonotype was obtained from a man between 18 and 29 years old in good health and CMV-seronegative. CDR3 region: CASSLAVFNEQFF. The CDR3 DNA reads as TGTGCCAGCAGCTTGGCCGTATTCAATGAGCAGTTCTTC.